This T cell receptor beta chain is drawn from a study of blood T cell repertoires in COVID-19. At the level of the study: The United States, Italy and Spain provided the acute and convalescent COVID-19 samples. From T cells, B-cell-depleted T cells, or PBMCs came the material, which was cDNA or gDNA.

In the authors' workflow: Estimates of nucleated cell counts were drawn from the amplification of reference gene primers. Sequenced by immunoSEQ multiplex PCR; TCRdb stores in-frame clones only, minus some. V and J calls and clone size follow that table, whereas D and trimming were derived from the DNA. The data show roughly 90,000 clones, with roughly 87% seen just once and approximately 5.2% held by the top ten. V lost 3 bases to trimming and J lost 5 bases; unmatched junction nucleotides: 8. The CDR3 totals 15 residues. Germline V gene sequence: CDR1 SGHRS, CDR2 YFSETQ. The clonotype originates from an elderly woman with active COVID-19. The chain uses TRBV5-1 and TRBJ2-5, with TRBD2 identical over 9 bases. The sequencing input was peripheral blood. CDR3 bases: TGCGCCAGCAGCTCACTAGCGGGTGTAGAGGAGACCCAGTACTTC. Its translation is CASSSLAGVEETQYF.